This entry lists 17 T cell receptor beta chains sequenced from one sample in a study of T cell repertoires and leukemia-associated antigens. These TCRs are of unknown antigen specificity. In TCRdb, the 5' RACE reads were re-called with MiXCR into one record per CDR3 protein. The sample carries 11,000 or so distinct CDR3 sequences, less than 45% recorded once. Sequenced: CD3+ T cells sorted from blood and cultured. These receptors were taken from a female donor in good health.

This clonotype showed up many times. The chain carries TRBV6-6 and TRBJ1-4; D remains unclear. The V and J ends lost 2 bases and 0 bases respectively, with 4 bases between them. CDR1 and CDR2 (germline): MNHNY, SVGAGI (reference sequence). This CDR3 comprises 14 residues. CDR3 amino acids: CASSYAATNEKLFF. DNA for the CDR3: TGTGCCAGCAGTTACGCTGCAACTAATGAAAAACTGTTTTTT.

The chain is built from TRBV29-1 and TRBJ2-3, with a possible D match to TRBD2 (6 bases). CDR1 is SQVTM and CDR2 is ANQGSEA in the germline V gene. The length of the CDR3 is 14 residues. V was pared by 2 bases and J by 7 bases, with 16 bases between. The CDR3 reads CSVEPELATNTQYF. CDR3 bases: TGCAGCGTTGAACCCGAACTAGCAACAAATACGCAGTATTTT.

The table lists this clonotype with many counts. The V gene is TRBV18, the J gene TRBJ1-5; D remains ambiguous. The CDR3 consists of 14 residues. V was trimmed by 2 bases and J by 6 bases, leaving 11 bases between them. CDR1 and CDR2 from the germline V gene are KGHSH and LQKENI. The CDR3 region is CASSPNREAQPQHF. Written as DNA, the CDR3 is TGTGCCAGCTCACCAAACCGGGAGGCTCAGCCCCAGCATTTT.

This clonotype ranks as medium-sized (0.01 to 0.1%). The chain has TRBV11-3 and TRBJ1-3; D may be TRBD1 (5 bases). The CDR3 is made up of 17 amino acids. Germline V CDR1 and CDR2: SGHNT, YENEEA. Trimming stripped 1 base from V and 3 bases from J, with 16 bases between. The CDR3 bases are TGTGCCAGCAGCTTAGGCTACGGGGCCACACTTGGAAACACCATATATTTT. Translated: CASSLGYGATLGNTIYF.

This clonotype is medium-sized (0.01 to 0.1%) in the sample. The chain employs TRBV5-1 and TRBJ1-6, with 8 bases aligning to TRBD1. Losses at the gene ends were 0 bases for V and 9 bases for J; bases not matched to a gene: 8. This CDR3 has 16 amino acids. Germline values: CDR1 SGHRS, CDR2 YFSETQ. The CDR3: CASSLGDRTWRSPLHF. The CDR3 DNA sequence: TGCGCCAGCAGCTTGGGGGACAGGACTTGGCGTTCACCCCTCCACTTT.

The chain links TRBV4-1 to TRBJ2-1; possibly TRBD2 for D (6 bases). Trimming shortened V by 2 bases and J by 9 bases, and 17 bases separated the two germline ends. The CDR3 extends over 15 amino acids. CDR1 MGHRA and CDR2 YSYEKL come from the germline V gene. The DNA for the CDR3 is TGCGCCAGCAGCCAACCCACTCGGACTAAGGGTGAGCAGTTCTTC. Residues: CASSQPTRTKGEQFF.

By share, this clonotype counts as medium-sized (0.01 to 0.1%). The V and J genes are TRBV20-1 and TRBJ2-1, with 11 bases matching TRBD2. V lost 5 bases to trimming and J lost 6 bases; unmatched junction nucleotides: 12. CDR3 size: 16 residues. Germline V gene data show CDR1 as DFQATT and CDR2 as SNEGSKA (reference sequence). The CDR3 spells CSAQRSLAGDINEQFF. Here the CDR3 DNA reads TGCAGTGCTCAGAGGTCACTAGCGGGAGACATCAATGAGCAGTTCTTC.

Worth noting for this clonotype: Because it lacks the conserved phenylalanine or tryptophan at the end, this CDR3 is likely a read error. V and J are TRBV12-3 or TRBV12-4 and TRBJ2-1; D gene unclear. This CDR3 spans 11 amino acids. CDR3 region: CASRKAREQFS. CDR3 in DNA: TGCGCCAGCAGAAAAGCAAGGGAGCAGTTCTCC.

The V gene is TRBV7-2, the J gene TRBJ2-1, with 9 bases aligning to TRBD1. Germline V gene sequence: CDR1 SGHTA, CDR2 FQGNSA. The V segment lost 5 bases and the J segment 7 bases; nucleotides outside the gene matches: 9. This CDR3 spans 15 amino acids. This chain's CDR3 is CASSPHGTGNNEQFF. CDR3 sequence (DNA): TGTGCCAGCAGCCCGCACGGGACAGGGAATAATGAGCAGTTCTTC.

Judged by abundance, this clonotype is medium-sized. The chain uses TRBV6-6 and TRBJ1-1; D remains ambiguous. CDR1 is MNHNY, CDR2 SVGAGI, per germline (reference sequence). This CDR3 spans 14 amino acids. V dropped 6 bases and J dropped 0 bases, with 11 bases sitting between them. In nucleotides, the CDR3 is TGTGCCAGCAGACCACAGAACATGAACACTGAAGCTTTCTTT. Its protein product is CASRPQNMNTEAFF.

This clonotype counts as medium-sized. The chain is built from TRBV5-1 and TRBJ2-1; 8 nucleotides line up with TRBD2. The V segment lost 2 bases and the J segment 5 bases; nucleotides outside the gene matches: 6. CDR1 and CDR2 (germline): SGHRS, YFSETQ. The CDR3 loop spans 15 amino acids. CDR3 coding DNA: TGCGCCAGCAGCTTAACTGGACTAGCCCACAATGAGCAGTTCTTC. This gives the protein CASSLTGLAHNEQFF.

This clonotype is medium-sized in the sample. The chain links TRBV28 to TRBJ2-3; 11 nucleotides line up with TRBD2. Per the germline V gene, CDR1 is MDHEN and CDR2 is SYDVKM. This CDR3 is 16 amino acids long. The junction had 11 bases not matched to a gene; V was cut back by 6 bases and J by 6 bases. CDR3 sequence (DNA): TGTGCCAGCAGCAAAGGGTTACTAGCGGGAGTTGATACGCAGTATTTT. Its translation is CASSKGLLAGVDTQYF.

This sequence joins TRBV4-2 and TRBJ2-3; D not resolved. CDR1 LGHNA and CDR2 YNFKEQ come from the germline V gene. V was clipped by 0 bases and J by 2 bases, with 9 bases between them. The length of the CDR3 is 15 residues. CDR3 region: CASSQENLNTDTQYF. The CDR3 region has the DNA TGTGCCAGCAGCCAAGAGAATCTCAACACAGATACGCAGTATTTT.

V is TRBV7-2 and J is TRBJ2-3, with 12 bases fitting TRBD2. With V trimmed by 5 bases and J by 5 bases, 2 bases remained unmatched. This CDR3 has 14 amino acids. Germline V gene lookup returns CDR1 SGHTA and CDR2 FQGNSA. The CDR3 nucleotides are TGTGCCAGCAGCCAGACTAGCGGGAGAGATACGCAGTATTTT. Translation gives CASSQTSGRDTQYF.

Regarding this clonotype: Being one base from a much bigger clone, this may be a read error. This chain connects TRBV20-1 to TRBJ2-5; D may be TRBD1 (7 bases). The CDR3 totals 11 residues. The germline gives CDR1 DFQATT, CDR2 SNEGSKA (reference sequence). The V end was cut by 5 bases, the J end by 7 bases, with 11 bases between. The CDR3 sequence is CSAYRGGTQYF. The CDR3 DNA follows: TGCAGTGCTTACAGGGGAGGGACCCAGTACTTC.

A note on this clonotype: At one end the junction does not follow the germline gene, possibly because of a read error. For the CDR3, the DNA is TGCAGTGTTAGAGATCGAGACAAGCGCGTCACAGATACACAGTATTTT. It specifies CSVRDRDKRVTDTQYF. The genes are TRBV20-1 and TRBJ2-3; D is uncertain. Germline loops: CDR1 DFQATT, CDR2 SNEGSKA (reference sequence). The CDR3 runs to 16 residues.

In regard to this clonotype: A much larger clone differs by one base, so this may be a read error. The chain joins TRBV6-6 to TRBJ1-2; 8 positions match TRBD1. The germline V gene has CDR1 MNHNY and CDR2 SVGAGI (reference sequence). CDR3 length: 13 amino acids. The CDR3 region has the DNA TGTGCCTGCAGGCTCCAGGGGGCCCATGGCTACACCTTC. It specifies CACRLQGAHGYTF.